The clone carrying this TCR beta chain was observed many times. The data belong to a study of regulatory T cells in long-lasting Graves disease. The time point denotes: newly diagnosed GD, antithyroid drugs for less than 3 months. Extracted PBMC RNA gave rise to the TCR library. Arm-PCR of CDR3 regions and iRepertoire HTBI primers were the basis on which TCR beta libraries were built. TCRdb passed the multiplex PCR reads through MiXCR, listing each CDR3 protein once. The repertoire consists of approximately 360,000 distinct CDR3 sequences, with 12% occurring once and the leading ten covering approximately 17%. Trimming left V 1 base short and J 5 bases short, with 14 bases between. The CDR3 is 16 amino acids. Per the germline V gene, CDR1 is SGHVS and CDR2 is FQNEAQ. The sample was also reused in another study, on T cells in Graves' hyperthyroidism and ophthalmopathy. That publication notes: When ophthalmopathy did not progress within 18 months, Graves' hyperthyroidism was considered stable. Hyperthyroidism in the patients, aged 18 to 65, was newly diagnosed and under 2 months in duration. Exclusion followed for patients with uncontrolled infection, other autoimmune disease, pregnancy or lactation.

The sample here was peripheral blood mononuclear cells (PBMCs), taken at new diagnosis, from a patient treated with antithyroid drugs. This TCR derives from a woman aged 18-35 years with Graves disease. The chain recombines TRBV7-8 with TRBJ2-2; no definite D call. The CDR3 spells CASSLGSGFNTGELFF. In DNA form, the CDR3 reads TGTGCCAGCAGCTTAGGGTCTGGTTTCAATACCGGGGAGCTGTTTTTT.